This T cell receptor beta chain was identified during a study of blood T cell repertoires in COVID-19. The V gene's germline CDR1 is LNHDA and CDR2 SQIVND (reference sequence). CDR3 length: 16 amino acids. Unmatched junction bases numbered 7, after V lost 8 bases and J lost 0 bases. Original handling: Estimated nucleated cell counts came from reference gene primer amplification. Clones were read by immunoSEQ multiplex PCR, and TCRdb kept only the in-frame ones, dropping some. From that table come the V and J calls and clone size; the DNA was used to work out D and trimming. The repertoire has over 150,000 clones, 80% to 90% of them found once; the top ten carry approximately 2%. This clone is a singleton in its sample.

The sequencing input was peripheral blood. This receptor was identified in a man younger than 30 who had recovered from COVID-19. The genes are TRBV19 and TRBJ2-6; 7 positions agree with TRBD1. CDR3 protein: CASRSGDSSGANVLTF. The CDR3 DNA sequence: TGTGCCAGTCGTTCAGGGGACAGCTCTGGGGCCAACGTCCTGACTTTC.